Described below is a single T cell receptor (beta chain) sequence and its context. Its antigen remains unidentified. There are no base qualities to consult, and no much larger clone falls within one base. The treatment or condition label of this sample denotes: live attenuated yellow fever vaccine strain. A standard Ficoll-Paque protocol was used to isolate PBMCs from peripheral blood. Dynabeads CD4 and CD8 positive selection kits were used to isolate the CD4 and CD8 T-cell fractions. TriZol was used to extract RNA from bulk PBMCs, from CD4 and CD8 fractions, and from dextramer-positive and dextramer-negative fractions. The record originates from a study of T cells after yellow fever vaccination (dated by TCRdb to 2018 to 2020). Regarding the complete study: Libraries from fractions with low cell numbers were prepared with the SMART-Seq v4 Ultra Low Input RNA kit. To track T-cell clones before and after primary and booster YFV17D yellow fever vaccination, bulk TCR alpha and beta repertoires were sequenced longitudinally. Two healthy male donors, one aged 18 to 30 and one aged 30 to 40 years, made up the cohort. Blood samples were taken at several timepoints before and after primary and secondary immunization, and bulk PBMC replicates and cell subsets were isolated.

TCR cDNA was made using 5'RACE template switching, a step that added a universal primer site and unique molecular identifiers. Priming of cDNA synthesis was performed from both the TCR alpha and TCR beta constant segments. Library amplification involved two PCR steps, and the second step added sample barcodes and sequencing adapters. Sequencing of the libraries was done on either Illumina HiSeq 2500 (2x100 bp) or NovaSeq (2x150 bp). On the study's bioinformatics: MIGEC was used to demultiplex reads and collapse the reads into UMI consensus sequences, and MiXCR was used for V(D)J alignment. Using edgeR on replicate PBMC samples, clonotypes were called vaccine-responding if FDR was below 0.01 and the log2 fold change was above 5 up to day 15. Each bulk clonotype was labeled CD4 or CD8 based on which sequenced repertoire, CD4 or CD8, contained the clonotype at higher abundance. TCRdb ran its own pipeline on the public reads, namely fastp trimming at Q25 and MiXCR clone calling, and kept in-frame beta chains. Every CDR3 protein is listed once, alongside the most common genes and DNA of its rows. TCRdb's processing, not the study's, gives the V and J calls here. This sample has 300,000 or so distinct CDR3 sequences in its table, and approximately 13% of those were observed once. About 0.54% of the sample is in the top ten clones.

General study outcomes and caveats: Most clones expanded after primary vaccination (almost 97% of CD4 and around 89% of CD8) were re-detected after the booster, suggesting that broad memory maintenance occurred. A small fraction of clonotypes showed up in both the CD4 and CD8 compartments, probably as a result of convergent recombination. Because the study included only a couple of donors, the extent to which the findings can be generalized is limited. Because abundant contaminating clonotypes from the bulk population could be contained in FACS-sorted repertoires, computational filtering was required. Compared with the primary T-cell response, the secondary T-cell response was faster but weaker, reaching its peak on day 5 rather than on day 15.

Based on the germline V gene, the CDR1 and CDR2 sequences are MNHEY and SVGEGT. Trimming at the junction amounts to 6 bases on V and 9 bases on J, and the germline ends lie 12 bases apart. From its cysteine to its phenylalanine, the CDR3 spans 12 amino acids. This entry keeps only the CDR3 DNA: 36 bases, framed from base 1. The source was CD4+ T cells sorted from PBMCs, collected 45 days after the yellow fever booster vaccination. This TCR was sampled from a man aged 25 to 45 who received the YFV17D yellow fever vaccine. The chain was built from TRBV6-2 or TRBV6-3 and TRBJ1-5; no confident D gene assignment can be made. The sequence in DNA is TGTGCCAGCAGCCCCGCCCGAGGGCCCCAGCATTTT. Its protein reads: CASSPARGPQHF.